The TCR beta chain under discussion was sequenced for a study of CD8 T cells in Susac syndrome. While CD8+ and CD4+ T cells were isolated negatively, TEMRA cells were enriched by FACS. V trimming: 0 bases; J trimming: 6 bases; junction bases outside the gene matches: 19. The CDR3 totals 19 residues. In germline, CDR1 is LNHNV, CDR2 YYDKDF (reference sequence). An amount of RNA that ranged from roughly 0.45 to 1 ug was reverse transcribed with random hexamers. Amplification of TCR beta CDR3 used immunoSEQ multiplex PCR across 54 Vbeta and 13 Jbeta. TCRdb reprocessed the immunoSEQ multiplex PCR reads with MiXCR, giving one entry per CDR3 protein. The profile covers about 150,000 distinct CDR3 sequences, with nearly 97% appearing a single time and 0.15% taken by the ten largest. With regard to this clonotype: What it binds is unknown.

Study results and limitations: Regarding the TCR sequencing and HLA analysis, the study admitted that a relatively small number of individuals were involved.

This TCR was sampled from a human donor with multiple sclerosis. The chain links TRBV15 to TRBJ1-2, with 7 bases matching TRBD1. Material: CD8+ T cells from PBMCs. For the CDR3, the DNA is TGTGCCACCAGCAGAGACGGAAGGACAGGCGGGCGCCTGGTCGATGGCTACACCTTC. Its protein product is CATSRDGRTGGRLVDGYTF.